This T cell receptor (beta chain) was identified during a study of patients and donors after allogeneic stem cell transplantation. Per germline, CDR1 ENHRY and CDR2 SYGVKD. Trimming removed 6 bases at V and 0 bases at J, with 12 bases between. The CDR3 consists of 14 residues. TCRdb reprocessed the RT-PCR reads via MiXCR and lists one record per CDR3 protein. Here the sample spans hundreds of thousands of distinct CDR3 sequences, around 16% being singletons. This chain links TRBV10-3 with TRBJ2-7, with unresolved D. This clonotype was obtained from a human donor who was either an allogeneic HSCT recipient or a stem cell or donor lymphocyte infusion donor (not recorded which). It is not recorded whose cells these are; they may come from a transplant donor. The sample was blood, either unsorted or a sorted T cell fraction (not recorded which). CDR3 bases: TGTGCCATCAGCCCCAGAAGCAGCTCCTACGAGCAGTACTTC. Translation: CAISPRSSSYEQYF.